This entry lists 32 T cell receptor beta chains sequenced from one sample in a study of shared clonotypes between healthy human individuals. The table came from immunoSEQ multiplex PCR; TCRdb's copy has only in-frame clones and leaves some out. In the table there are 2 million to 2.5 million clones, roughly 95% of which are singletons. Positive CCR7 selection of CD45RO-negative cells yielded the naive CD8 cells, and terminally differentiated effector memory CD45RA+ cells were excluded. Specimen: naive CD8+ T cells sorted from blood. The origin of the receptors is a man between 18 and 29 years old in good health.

The CDR3 is CASSLVSGLHEQYF. The DNA of the CDR3 is TGTGCCAGCAGCCTTGTTTCAGGCTTACACGAGCAGTACTTC. The rearrangement uses TRBV14 and TRBJ2-7; no firm D call. CDR3 length: 14 amino acids. V was clipped by 4 bases and J by 5 bases, with 15 bases between them. The germline V gene encodes CDR1 SGHDN and CDR2 FVKESK. Full variable domain (outside the CDR3, taken from reference TRBV14 and TRBJ2-7): EAGVTQFPSHSVIEKGQTVTLRCDPISGHDNLYWYRRVMGKEIKFLLHFVKESKQDESGMPNNRFLAERTGGTYSTLKVQPAELEDSGVYFCASSLVSGLHEQYFGPGTRLTVT.

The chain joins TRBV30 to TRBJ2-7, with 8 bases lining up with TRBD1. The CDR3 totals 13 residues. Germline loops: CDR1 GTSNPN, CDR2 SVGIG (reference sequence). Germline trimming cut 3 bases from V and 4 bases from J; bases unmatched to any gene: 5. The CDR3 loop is CAWRFRDRYEQYF. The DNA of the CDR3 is TGTGCCTGGAGATTTCGGGACAGGTACGAGCAGTACTTC.

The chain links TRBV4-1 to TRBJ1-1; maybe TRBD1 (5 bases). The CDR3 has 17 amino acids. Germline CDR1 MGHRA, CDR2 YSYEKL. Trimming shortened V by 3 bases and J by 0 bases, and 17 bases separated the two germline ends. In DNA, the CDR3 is TGCGCCAGCAGCCACCCCAGGGAGGGATCGATGAACACTGAAGCTTTCTTT. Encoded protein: CASSHPREGSMNTEAFF.

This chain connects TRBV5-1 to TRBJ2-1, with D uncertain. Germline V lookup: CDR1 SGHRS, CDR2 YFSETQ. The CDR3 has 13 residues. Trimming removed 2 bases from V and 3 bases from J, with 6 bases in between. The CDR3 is CASSFGLYNEQFF. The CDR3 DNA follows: TGCGCCAGCAGCTTCGGTCTCTACAATGAGCAGTTCTTC. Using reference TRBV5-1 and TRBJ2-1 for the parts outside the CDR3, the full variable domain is KAGVTQTPRYLIKTRGQQVTLSCSPISGHRSVSWYQQTPGQGLQFLFEYFSETQRNKGNFPGRFSGRQFSNSRSEMNVSTLELGDSALYLCASSFGLYNEQFFGPGTRLTVL.

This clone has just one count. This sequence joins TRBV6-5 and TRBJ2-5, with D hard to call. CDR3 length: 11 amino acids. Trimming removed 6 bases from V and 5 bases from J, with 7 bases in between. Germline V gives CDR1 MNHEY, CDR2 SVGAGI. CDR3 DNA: TGTGCCAGCAGACAAAAGGAGACCCAGTACTTC. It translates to CASRQKETQYF.

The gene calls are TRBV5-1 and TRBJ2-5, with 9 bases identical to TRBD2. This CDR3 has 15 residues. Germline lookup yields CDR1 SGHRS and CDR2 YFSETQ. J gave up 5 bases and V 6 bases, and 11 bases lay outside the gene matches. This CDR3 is CASINSGGHGETQYF. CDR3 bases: TGCGCCAGCATCAATAGCGGGGGCCACGGGGAGACCCAGTACTTC.

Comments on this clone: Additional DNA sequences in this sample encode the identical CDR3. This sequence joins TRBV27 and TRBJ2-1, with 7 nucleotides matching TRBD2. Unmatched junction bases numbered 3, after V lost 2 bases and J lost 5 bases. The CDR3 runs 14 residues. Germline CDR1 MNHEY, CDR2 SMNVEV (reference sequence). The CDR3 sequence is CASSLGGGNNEQFF. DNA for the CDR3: TGTGCCAGCAGTTTAGGCGGGGGAAACAATGAGCAGTTCTTC.

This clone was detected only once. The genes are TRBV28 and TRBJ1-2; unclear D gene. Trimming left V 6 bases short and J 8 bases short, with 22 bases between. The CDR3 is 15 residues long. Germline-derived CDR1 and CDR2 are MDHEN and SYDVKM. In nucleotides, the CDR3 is TGTGCCAGCAGCCCTTTTTTGGCAACCGCTGAGGGCTACACCTTC. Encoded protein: CASSPFLATAEGYTF.

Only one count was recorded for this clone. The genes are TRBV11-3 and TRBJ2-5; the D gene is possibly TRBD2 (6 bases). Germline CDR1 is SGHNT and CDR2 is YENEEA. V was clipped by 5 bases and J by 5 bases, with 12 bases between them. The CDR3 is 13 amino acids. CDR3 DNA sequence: TGTGCCAGCAGCCCGGGGGACGGGGAGACCCAGTACTTC. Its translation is CASSPGDGETQYF.

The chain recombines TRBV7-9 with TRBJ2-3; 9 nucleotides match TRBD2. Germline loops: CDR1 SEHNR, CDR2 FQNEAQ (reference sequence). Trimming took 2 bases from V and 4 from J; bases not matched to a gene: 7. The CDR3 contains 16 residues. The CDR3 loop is CASSLKGLAPADTQYF. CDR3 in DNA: TGTGCCAGCAGCTTAAAGGGACTAGCACCCGCAGATACGCAGTATTTT.

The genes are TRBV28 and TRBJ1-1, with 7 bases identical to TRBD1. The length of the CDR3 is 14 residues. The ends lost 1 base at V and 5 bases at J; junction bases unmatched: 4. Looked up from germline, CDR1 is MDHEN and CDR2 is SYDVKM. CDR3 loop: CASSLSEGATEAFF. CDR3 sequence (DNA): TGTGCCAGCAGTTTATCAGAGGGGGCGACTGAAGCTTTCTTT.

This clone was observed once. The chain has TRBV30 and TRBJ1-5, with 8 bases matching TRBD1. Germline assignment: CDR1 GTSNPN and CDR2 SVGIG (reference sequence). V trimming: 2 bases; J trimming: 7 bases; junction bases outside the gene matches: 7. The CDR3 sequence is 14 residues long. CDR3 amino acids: CAWSKGQGGQPQHF. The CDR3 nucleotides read TGTGCCTGGAGTAAAGGACAGGGAGGACAGCCCCAGCATTTT. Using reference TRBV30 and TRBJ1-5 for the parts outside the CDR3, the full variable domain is SQTIHQWPATLVQPVGSPLSLECTVEGTSNPNLYWYRQAAGRGLQLLFYSVGIGQISSEVPQNLSASRPQDRQFILSSKKLLLSDSGFYLCAWSKGQGGQPQHFGDGTRLSIL.

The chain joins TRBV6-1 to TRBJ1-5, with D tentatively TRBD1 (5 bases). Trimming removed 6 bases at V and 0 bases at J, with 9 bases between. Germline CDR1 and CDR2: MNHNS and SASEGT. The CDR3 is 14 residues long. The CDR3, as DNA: TGTGCCAGCAGGACAGAGAATAGCAATCAGCCCCAGCATTTT. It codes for CASRTENSNQPQHF.

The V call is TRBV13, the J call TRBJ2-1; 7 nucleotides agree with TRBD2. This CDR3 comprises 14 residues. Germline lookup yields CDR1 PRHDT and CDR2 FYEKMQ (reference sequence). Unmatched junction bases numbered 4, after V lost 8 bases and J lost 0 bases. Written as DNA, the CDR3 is TGTGCCAGCGGGGGAGGGTCCTCCTACAATGAGCAGTTCTTC. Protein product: CASGGGSSYNEQFF.

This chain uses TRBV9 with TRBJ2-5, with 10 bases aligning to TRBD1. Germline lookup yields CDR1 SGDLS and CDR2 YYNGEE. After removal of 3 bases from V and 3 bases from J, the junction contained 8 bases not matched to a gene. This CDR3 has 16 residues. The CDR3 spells CASSGNIGTGEETQYF. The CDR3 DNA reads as TGTGCCAGCAGCGGGAACATAGGGACAGGGGAAGAGACCCAGTACTTC.

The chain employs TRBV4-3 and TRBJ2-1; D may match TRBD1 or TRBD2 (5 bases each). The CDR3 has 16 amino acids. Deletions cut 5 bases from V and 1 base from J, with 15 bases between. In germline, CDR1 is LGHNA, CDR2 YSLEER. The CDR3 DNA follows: TGCGCCAGCAGCTCAATGGGGGATAGATCCTACAATGAGCAGTTCTTC. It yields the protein CASSSMGDRSYNEQFF.

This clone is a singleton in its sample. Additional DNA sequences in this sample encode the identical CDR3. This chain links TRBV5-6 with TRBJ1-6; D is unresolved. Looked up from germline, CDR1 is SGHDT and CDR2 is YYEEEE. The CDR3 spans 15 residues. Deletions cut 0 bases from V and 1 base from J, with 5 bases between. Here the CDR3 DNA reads TGTGCCAGCAGCTTGGGGGGTTCCTATAATTCACCCCTCCACTTT. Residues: CASSLGGSYNSPLHF.

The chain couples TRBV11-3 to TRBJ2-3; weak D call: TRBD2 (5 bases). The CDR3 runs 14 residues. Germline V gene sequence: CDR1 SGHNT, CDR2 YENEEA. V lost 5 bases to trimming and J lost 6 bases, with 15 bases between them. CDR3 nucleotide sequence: TGTGCCAGCAGCCCGCCGTTCGAGGGTGATACGCAGTATTTT. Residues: CASSPPFEGDTQYF.

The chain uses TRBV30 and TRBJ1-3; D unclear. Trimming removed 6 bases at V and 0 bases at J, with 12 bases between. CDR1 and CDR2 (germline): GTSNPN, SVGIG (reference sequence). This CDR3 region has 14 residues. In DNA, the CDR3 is TGTGCCTGCGTCGACTCTGACTCTGGAAACACCATATATTTT. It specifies CACVDSDSGNTIYF.

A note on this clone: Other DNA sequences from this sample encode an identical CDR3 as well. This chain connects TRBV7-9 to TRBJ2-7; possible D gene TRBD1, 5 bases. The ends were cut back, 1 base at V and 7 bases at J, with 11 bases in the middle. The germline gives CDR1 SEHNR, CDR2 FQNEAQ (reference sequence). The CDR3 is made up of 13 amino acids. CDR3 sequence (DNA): TGTGCCAGCAGCTTAGAAAGGGGCTTGGAGCAGTACTTC. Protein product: CASSLERGLEQYF.

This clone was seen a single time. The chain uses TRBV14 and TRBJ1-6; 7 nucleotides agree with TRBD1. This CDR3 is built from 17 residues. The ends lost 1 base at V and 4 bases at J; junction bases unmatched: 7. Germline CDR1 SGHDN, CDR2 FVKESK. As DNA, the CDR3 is TGTGCCAGCAGCCAAGCAGATGGGGGACAGTATAATTCACCCCTCCACTTT. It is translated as CASSQADGGQYNSPLHF.

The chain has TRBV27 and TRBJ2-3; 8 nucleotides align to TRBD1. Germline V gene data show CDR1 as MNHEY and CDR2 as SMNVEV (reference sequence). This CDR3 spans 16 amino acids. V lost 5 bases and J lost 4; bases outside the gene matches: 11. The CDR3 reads CASSTPGQALPDTQYF. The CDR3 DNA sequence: TGTGCCAGCAGTACGCCGGGACAGGCTTTACCAGATACGCAGTATTTT.

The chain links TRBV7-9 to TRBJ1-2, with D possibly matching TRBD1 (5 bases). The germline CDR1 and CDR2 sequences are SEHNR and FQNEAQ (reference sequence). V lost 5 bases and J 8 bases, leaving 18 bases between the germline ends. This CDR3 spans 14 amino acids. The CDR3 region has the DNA TGTGCCAGCAGCCCAGCCGGGACCGTGAAGGGCTACACCTTC. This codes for CASSPAGTVKGYTF. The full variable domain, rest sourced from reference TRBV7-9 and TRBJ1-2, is DTGVSQNPRHKITKRGQNVTFRCDPISEHNRLYWYRQTLGQGPEFLTYFQNEAQLEKSRLLSDRFSAERPKGSFSTLEIQRTEQGDSAMYLCASSPAGTVKGYTFGSGTRLTVV.

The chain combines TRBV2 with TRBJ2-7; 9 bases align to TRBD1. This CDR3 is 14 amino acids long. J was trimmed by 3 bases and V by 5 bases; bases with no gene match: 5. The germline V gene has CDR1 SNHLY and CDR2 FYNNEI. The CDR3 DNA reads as TGTGCCAGCAGTCTCTGGACAGGGGACTACGAGCAGTACTTC. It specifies CASSLWTGDYEQYF.

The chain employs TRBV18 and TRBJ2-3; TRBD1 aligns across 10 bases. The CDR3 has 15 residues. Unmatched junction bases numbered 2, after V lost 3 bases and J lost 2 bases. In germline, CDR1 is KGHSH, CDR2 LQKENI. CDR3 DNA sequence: TGTGCCAGCTCACCCGACAGGGGGCCCACAGATACGCAGTATTTT. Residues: CASSPDRGPTDTQYF.

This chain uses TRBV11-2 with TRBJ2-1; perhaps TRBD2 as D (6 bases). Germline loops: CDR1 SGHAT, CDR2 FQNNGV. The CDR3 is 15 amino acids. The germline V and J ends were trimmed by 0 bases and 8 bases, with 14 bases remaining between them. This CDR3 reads CASSLDFAGGYEQFF. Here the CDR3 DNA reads TGTGCCAGCAGCTTAGACTTCGCCGGGGGATATGAGCAGTTCTTC.

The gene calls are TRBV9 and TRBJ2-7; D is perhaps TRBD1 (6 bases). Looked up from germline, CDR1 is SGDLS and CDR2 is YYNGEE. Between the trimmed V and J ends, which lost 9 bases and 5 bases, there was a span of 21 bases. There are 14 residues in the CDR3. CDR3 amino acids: CATALLQGKHEQYF. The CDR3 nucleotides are TGTGCCACAGCCCTATTACAGGGTAAACACGAGCAGTACTTC.

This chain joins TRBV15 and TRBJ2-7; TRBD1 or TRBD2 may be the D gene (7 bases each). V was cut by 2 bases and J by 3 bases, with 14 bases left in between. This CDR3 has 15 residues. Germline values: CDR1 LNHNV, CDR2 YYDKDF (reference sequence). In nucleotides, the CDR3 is TGTGCCACCAGCAGAATTTCAGGGGGGGGCTACGAGCAGTACTTC. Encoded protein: CATSRISGGGYEQYF. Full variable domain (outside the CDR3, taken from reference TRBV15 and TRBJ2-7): DAMVIQNPRYQVTQFGKPVTLSCSQTLNHNVMYWYQQKSSQAPKLLFHYYDKDFNNEADTPDNFQSRRPNTSFCFLDIRSPGLGDTAMYLCATSRISGGGYEQYFGPGTRLTVT.

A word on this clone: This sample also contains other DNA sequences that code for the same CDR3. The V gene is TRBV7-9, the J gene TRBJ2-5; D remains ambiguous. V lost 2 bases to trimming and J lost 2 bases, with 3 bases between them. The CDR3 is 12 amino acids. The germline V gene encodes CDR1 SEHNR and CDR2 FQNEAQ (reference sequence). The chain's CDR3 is CASSLLQETQYF. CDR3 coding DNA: TGTGCCAGCAGCTTACTTCAAGAGACCCAGTACTTC.

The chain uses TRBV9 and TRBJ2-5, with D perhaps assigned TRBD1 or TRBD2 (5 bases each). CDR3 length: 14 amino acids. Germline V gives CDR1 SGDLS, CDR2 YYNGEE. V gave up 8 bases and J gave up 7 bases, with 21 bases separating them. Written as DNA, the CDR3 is TGTGCCAGGGGGACGCCCCCAGTATGGAGGACCCAGTACTTC. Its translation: CARGTPPVWRTQYF.

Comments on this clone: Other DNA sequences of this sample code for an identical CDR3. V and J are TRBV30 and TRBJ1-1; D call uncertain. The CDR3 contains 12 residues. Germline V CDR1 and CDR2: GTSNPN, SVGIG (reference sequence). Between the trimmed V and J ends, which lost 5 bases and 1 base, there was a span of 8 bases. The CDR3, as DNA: TGTGCCTGGTCTTTAGGGAACACTGAAGCTTTCTTT. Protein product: CAWSLGNTEAFF.

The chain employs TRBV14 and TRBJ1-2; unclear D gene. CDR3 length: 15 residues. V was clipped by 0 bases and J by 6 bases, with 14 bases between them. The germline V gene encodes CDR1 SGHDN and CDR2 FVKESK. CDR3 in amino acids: CASSQDWLDTNGYTF. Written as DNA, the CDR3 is TGTGCCAGCAGCCAAGATTGGCTCGACACCAATGGCTACACCTTC.